A selection of T cell receptor beta chains follows, all from one sample in a study of T-cell reconstitution after alpha-beta-depleted transplantation in children. TCRdb ran MiXCR on the PCR reads and lists one entry per CDR3 protein. The data show a few hundred thousand distinct CDR3 sequences, with under 15% seen just once and over 2% held by the top ten. The sample consisted of PBMCs, mostly from graft donor cells, taken 360 days after TCRalphabeta/CD19-depleted stem cell transplant. The source of these receptors is a male patient younger than 18 who had a stem cell transplant for acute myeloid leukemia, so the T cells may come from the graft donor. Both conserved end residues are part of each CDR3. Each record gives: clone size, V gene, D gene, J gene, CDR3 DNA, CDR3 protein. A D gene is named only where the DNA matches it firmly. Size values are once, few and many counts, or a class for expanded clones, and some rows have none.

abundance: few
v_gene: TRBV15
d_gene: TRBD1
j_gene: TRBJ2-3
CDR3nt: TGTGCCACCAGCAGAGATCAGGGGGTTGCCACAGATACGCAGTATTTT
CDR3aa: CATSRDQGVATDTQYF

abundance: many
v_gene: TRBV12-3/TRBV12-4
d_gene: TRBD1
j_gene: TRBJ2-1
CDR3nt: TGTGCCAGCAGTTTAAAGGGACAGGGGAACAATGAGCAGTTCTTC
CDR3aa: CASSLKGQGNNEQFF

abundance: many
v_gene: TRBV7-6
d_gene: TRBD2
j_gene: TRBJ2-2
CDR3nt: TGTGCCAGCAGCGGACTAGCGGGAGCCCCGACCGGGGAGCTGTTTTTT
CDR3aa: CASSGLAGAPTGELFF

abundance: .
v_gene: TRBV6-1
d_gene: .
j_gene: TRBJ2-7
CDR3nt: TGTGCCAGCCGAACTTGGGGGGCGCAGACTGAGGGGCAGTACTTC
CDR3aa: CASRTWGAQTEGQYF

abundance: few
v_gene: TRBV6-2/TRBV6-3
d_gene: .
j_gene: TRBJ2-7
CDR3nt: TGTGCCAGCAGTTACTCGAGACTCATAACCTACGAGCAGTACTTC
CDR3aa: CASSYSRLITYEQYF

abundance: few
v_gene: TRBV6-5
d_gene: .
j_gene: TRBJ2-7
CDR3nt: TGTGCCAGCAGTCCGCGTCATAATTCCTACGAGCAGTACTTC
CDR3aa: CASSPRHNSYEQYF

abundance: many
v_gene: TRBV28
d_gene: TRBD2
j_gene: TRBJ2-7
CDR3nt: TGTGCCAGCACTAGGTCAGCTGGGAGGGCCTACGAGCAGTACTTC
CDR3aa: CASTRSAGRAYEQYF

abundance: .
v_gene: TRBV20-1
d_gene: .
j_gene: TRBJ1-2
CDR3nt: TGCAGTGCTATCATGGGTGGAGGGAAGGACACCTTC
CDR3aa: CSAIMGGGKDTF

abundance: .
v_gene: TRBV12-3/TRBV12-4
d_gene: TRBD2
j_gene: TRBJ2-7
CDR3nt: TGTGCCAGCAGTCCGGGACTAGCGGGAGGGTTTGTGCAGTACTTC
CDR3aa: CASSPGLAGGFVQYF

abundance: few
v_gene: TRBV12-3/TRBV12-4
d_gene: TRBD1
j_gene: TRBJ2-5
CDR3nt: TGTGCCAGCAGGTCTACAGGGGGAGAGACCCAGTACTTC
CDR3aa: CASRSTGGETQYF

abundance: many
v_gene: TRBV6-2/TRBV6-3
d_gene: TRBD2
j_gene: TRBJ2-1
CDR3nt: TGTGCCAGCAGCCCGAGGACTAGCGGGAGGAATGAGCAGTTCTTC
CDR3aa: CASSPRTSGRNEQFF

abundance: .
v_gene: TRBV28
d_gene: TRBD1
j_gene: TRBJ2-5
CDR3nt: TGTGCCAGCAGTCCGGACAGGGGCTTATACCAAGAGACCCAGTACTTC
CDR3aa: CASSPDRGLYQETQYF

abundance: .
v_gene: TRBV9
d_gene: TRBD2
j_gene: TRBJ2-1
CDR3nt: TGTGCCAGCAGCCCCTACCCGGCTAGCGGGAGCTATGAGCAGTTCTTC
CDR3aa: CASSPYPASGSYEQFF

abundance: few
v_gene: TRBV27
d_gene: TRBD2
j_gene: TRBJ2-7
CDR3nt: TGTGCCAGCAGCTCGGGACACCTACCGACTAGCGGGAGCCCACCCTACGAGCAGTACTTC
CDR3aa: CASSSGHLPTSGSPPYEQYF

abundance: few
v_gene: TRBV29-1
d_gene: TRBD1
j_gene: TRBJ2-7
CDR3nt: TGCAGCTTTACGGGACAGGAAAACTACGAGCAGTACTTC
CDR3aa: CSFTGQENYEQYF

abundance: few
v_gene: TRBV7-9
d_gene: TRBD1
j_gene: TRBJ1-1
CDR3nt: TGTGCCAGCAGCCAGAGGGACAGGGGGCGCCTGACTGAAGCTTTCTTT
CDR3aa: CASSQRDRGRLTEAFF

abundance: .
v_gene: TRBV28
d_gene: .
j_gene: TRBJ1-1
CDR3nt: TGTGCCAGCAGTTACCGGGGAATCTCGAACACTGAAGCTTTCTTT
CDR3aa: CASSYRGISNTEAFF

abundance: few
v_gene: TRBV29-1
d_gene: .
j_gene: TRBJ2-1
CDR3nt: TGCAGCGTTGAAAGCAAGGGGCTGATCTCCTACAATGAGCAGTTCTTC
CDR3aa: CSVESKGLISYNEQFF

abundance: .
v_gene: TRBV7-6
d_gene: TRBD1
j_gene: TRBJ2-7
CDR3nt: TGTGCCAGCAGCTTAGGGGACAGGGTTCCCTACGAGCAGTACTTC
CDR3aa: CASSLGDRVPYEQYF

abundance: many
v_gene: TRBV2
d_gene: .
j_gene: TRBJ1-4
CDR3nt: TGTGCCACTCAACACCCCACGGATGAAAAACTGTTTTTT
CDR3aa: CATQHPTDEKLFF

abundance: many
v_gene: TRBV28
d_gene: .
j_gene: TRBJ2-6
CDR3nt: TGTGCCAGCAGAGGACGGCTCGTCTCTGGGGCCAACGTCCTGACTTTC
CDR3aa: CASRGRLVSGANVLTF

abundance: .
v_gene: TRBV20-1
d_gene: TRBD2
j_gene: TRBJ2-3
CDR3nt: TGCAGTGCTAGCAACCGGGAGGGCTTGAGTAATACGCAGTATTTT
CDR3aa: CSASNREGLSNTQYF

abundance: many
v_gene: TRBV28
d_gene: TRBD2
j_gene: TRBJ2-7
CDR3nt: TGTGCCAGCAGAAGGACTAGCGGCTCCTACGAGCAGTACTTC
CDR3aa: CASRRTSGSYEQYF

abundance: few
v_gene: TRBV28
d_gene: .
j_gene: TRBJ1-2
CDR3nt: TGTGCCAGCAGAGAGACGGGTAGTTATGGCTACACCTTC
CDR3aa: CASRETGSYGYTF

abundance: .
v_gene: TRBV5-1
d_gene: TRBD2
j_gene: TRBJ2-3
CDR3nt: TGCGCCAGCAGCTTGTTACTAGCGGGAGTATCGACAGATACGCAGTATTTT
CDR3aa: CASSLLLAGVSTDTQYF

abundance: few
v_gene: TRBV12-3/TRBV12-4
d_gene: .
j_gene: TRBJ2-3
CDR3nt: TGTGCCAGCAGTTTAAGTCCGGGGAACTTTAATCGGATGGATACGCAGTATTTT
CDR3aa: CASSLSPGNFNRMDTQYF

abundance: many
v_gene: TRBV28
d_gene: TRBD1
j_gene: TRBJ2-7
CDR3nt: TGTGCCAGCAGCCAACAGGGGAGAAGACCCTACGAGCAGTACTTC
CDR3aa: CASSQQGRRPYEQYF

abundance: many
v_gene: TRBV3-1
d_gene: TRBD2
j_gene: TRBJ2-7
CDR3nt: TGTGCCAGCAGCCAAGAGGCTAGCGGGAGAGGCGAGCAGTACTTC
CDR3aa: CASSQEASGRGEQYF

abundance: few
v_gene: TRBV20-1
d_gene: TRBD1
j_gene: TRBJ1-5
CDR3nt: TGCAGTGCTAGCGGGGACAGGGGTCAGCCCCAGCATTTT
CDR3aa: CSASGDRGQPQHF

abundance: few
v_gene: TRBV6-2/TRBV6-3
d_gene: .
j_gene: TRBJ1-5
CDR3nt: TGTGCCAGCGGACGGGGTGTCGAGGATCAGCCCCAGCATTTT
CDR3aa: CASGRGVEDQPQHF

abundance: .
v_gene: TRBV24-1
d_gene: TRBD2
j_gene: TRBJ2-3
CDR3nt: TGTGCCACCAGTGAGCCCAGCGGGAAGTTCTACGATACGCAGTATTTT
CDR3aa: CATSEPSGKFYDTQYF

abundance: few
v_gene: TRBV27
d_gene: .
j_gene: TRBJ1-1
CDR3nt: TGTGCCAGCAGTCCTTACCCCCCCGGGACGGTCCTTCTGGTGACTGAAGCTTTCTTT
CDR3aa: CASSPYPPGTVLLVTEAFF

abundance: few
v_gene: TRBV12-3/TRBV12-4
d_gene: .
j_gene: TRBJ2-3
CDR3nt: TGTGCCAGCACCACCCAGAGGACTAGCACAGATACGCAGTATTTT
CDR3aa: CASTTQRTSTDTQYF

abundance: .
v_gene: TRBV5-1
d_gene: TRBD2
j_gene: TRBJ2-1
CDR3nt: TGCGCCAGCAGCTTGCCGGGACTACCCGCCTACAATGAGCAGTTCTTC
CDR3aa: CASSLPGLPAYNEQFF

abundance: few
v_gene: TRBV12-3/TRBV12-4
d_gene: .
j_gene: TRBJ1-1
CDR3nt: TGTGCCAGCCTCCGTCAGGTACTCGGGGGCACTGAAGCTTTCTTT
CDR3aa: CASLRQVLGGTEAFF

abundance: .
v_gene: TRBV6-5
d_gene: TRBD2
j_gene: TRBJ2-2
CDR3nt: TGTGCCAGCAGTTACCCCACAGGGCTAGCGGGAGCAGGGGAGCTGTTTTTT
CDR3aa: CASSYPTGLAGAGELFF

abundance: few
v_gene: TRBV28
d_gene: .
j_gene: TRBJ2-5
CDR3nt: TGTGCCAGCGCGTTCGAGGGCAGGGGTCCCGTTGTGTACTTC
CDR3aa: CASAFEGRGPVVYF

abundance: .
v_gene: TRBV7-2
d_gene: .
j_gene: TRBJ1-3
CDR3nt: TGTGCCAGCAGCCCGAGCGGCCGTAGGGTTTTTGGAAACACCATATATTTT
CDR3aa: CASSPSGRRVFGNTIYF

abundance: .
v_gene: TRBV7-2
d_gene: .
j_gene: TRBJ2-1
CDR3nt: TGTGCCAGCAGCCTCGGACTCCCCGAGAATGAGCAGTTCTTC
CDR3aa: CASSLGLPENEQFF

abundance: .
v_gene: TRBV28
d_gene: TRBD2
j_gene: TRBJ2-1
CDR3nt: TGTGCCAGCAGTTTCCGGGGACTAGCGGGAGGGAAGGTTAATGAGCAGTTCTTC
CDR3aa: CASSFRGLAGGKVNEQFF

abundance: .
v_gene: TRBV20-1
d_gene: .
j_gene: TRBJ2-3
CDR3nt: TGCAGTGCTAGCCCCAACTCCCTGAATACGCAGTATTTT
CDR3aa: CSASPNSLNTQYF

abundance: .
v_gene: TRBV29-1
d_gene: .
j_gene: TRBJ2-7
CDR3nt: TGCAGCGTTGAAGATCTTACCGATGAGCAGTACTTC
CDR3aa: CSVEDLTDEQYF

abundance: .
v_gene: TRBV5-1
d_gene: .
j_gene: TRBJ1-5
CDR3nt: TGCGCCAGCAGCTTGGGGCCCGACAATCAGCCCCAGCATTTT
CDR3aa: CASSLGPDNQPQHF

abundance: .
v_gene: TRBV20-1
d_gene: TRBD2
j_gene: TRBJ2-7
CDR3nt: TGCAGTGCTCGGACTAGCGGGAGGGTCGCAGCCTACGAGCAGTACTTC
CDR3aa: CSARTSGRVAAYEQYF

abundance: many
v_gene: TRBV28
d_gene: .
j_gene: TRBJ2-5
CDR3nt: TGTGCCAGCAGCCGAGGGGGGGTTCAAGAGACCCAGTACTTC
CDR3aa: CASSRGGVQETQYF

abundance: .
v_gene: TRBV29-1
d_gene: TRBD2
j_gene: TRBJ2-7
CDR3nt: TGCAGCGTGGGGACTACTTACTCCTACGAGCAGTACTTC
CDR3aa: CSVGTTYSYEQYF

abundance: .
v_gene: TRBV7-2
d_gene: TRBD2
j_gene: TRBJ2-7
CDR3nt: TGTGCCAGCAGCTTAGATCTAGCGGGAGCCTCCGAGCAGTACTTC
CDR3aa: CASSLDLAGASEQYF

abundance: .
v_gene: TRBV5-1
d_gene: .
j_gene: TRBJ2-1
CDR3nt: TGCGCCAGCAGCTCCTTCCCGGTCCAACGGCGAAATGAGCAGTTCTTC
CDR3aa: CASSSFPVQRRNEQFF

abundance: .
v_gene: TRBV7-9
d_gene: TRBD2
j_gene: TRBJ2-5
CDR3nt: TGTGCCAGCAGCTTAAGGATAGGGGCGGGAGAAGGAGAGACCCAGTACTTC
CDR3aa: CASSLRIGAGEGETQYF

abundance: many
v_gene: TRBV11-2
d_gene: .
j_gene: TRBJ2-1
CDR3nt: TGTGCCAGCAGCTTAGGAACTGCGAACAATGAGCAGTTCTTC
CDR3aa: CASSLGTANNEQFF

abundance: .
v_gene: TRBV28
d_gene: .
j_gene: TRBJ2-7
CDR3nt: TGTGCCAGCAGTCACGATCTCGACCACTACGAGCAGTACTTC
CDR3aa: CASSHDLDHYEQYF

abundance: many
v_gene: TRBV7-2
d_gene: TRBD2
j_gene: TRBJ2-2
CDR3nt: TGTGCAATCAGCGGGGTTGTTACCGGGGAGCTGTTTTTT
CDR3aa: CAISGVVTGELFF

abundance: many
v_gene: TRBV5-6
d_gene: TRBD1
j_gene: TRBJ2-7
CDR3nt: TGTGCCAGCAGCGGCCGGACAGGGGGAACTCACGAGCAGTACTTC
CDR3aa: CASSGRTGGTHEQYF

abundance: .
v_gene: TRBV7-8
d_gene: TRBD1
j_gene: TRBJ2-7
CDR3nt: TGTGCCAGCAGCCTCTGGACAGGGCTTACCTACGAGCAGTACTTC
CDR3aa: CASSLWTGLTYEQYF

abundance: .
v_gene: TRBV7-8
d_gene: .
j_gene: TRBJ1-2
CDR3nt: TGTGCCAGCAGCTTACTTGGCCAGGTCTATGGCTACACCTTC
CDR3aa: CASSLLGQVYGYTF

abundance: .
v_gene: TRBV29-1
d_gene: TRBD2
j_gene: TRBJ2-1
CDR3nt: TGCAGCGCTTCACTAGCGGGCTGGGGGAATGAGCAGTTCTTC
CDR3aa: CSASLAGWGNEQFF

abundance: many
v_gene: TRBV5-5
d_gene: .
j_gene: TRBJ2-1
CDR3nt: TGTGCCAGCAGCCGCCGGGCAGATAACTACAATGAGCAGTTCTTC
CDR3aa: CASSRRADNYNEQFF

abundance: few
v_gene: TRBV18
d_gene: TRBD2
j_gene: TRBJ2-7
CDR3nt: TGTGCCAGCTCACCATGGCGGGGGGCCTACGAGCAGTACTTC
CDR3aa: CASSPWRGAYEQYF

abundance: .
v_gene: TRBV27
d_gene: .
j_gene: TRBJ2-2
CDR3nt: TGTGCCAGCACCATGGGTAGCCCGACCGGGGAGCTGTTTTTT
CDR3aa: CASTMGSPTGELFF

abundance: .
v_gene: TRBV5-6
d_gene: .
j_gene: TRBJ2-3
CDR3nt: TGTGCCAGCAGCTTGGACCGGAGCTTTACCACAGATACGCAGTATTTT
CDR3aa: CASSLDRSFTTDTQYF